This passage covers 13 T cell receptor beta chains from one sample sequenced in a study of blood T cells in healthy people across ages. Together with a sample-barcoded 5' primer, a J-beta primer mix was included in a second PCR lasting roughly 6 to 12 cycles. TCRdb re-derived calls from the 5' RACE reads in MiXCR, one entry per CDR3 protein. The table shows hundreds of thousands of distinct CDR3 sequences, with approximately 30% occurring only once. The sequenced sample consisted of blood. The receptors were gathered from a woman aged 80 or over in good health.

With respect to this clonotype: Given a much more abundant clone one base away, this may be a read error. This sequence joins TRBV7-2 and TRBJ2-3; TRBD2 matches 7 bases. V gave up 7 bases and J gave up 5 bases; unmatched junction bases: 15. Per the germline V gene, CDR1 is SGHTA and CDR2 is FQGNSA. The CDR3 is 16 residues long. CDR3 in amino acids: CASNFYGGGMLDTQYF. The CDR3 bases are TGTGCCAGCAACTTCTACGGCGGGGGAATGTTAGATACGCAGTATTTT.

The sample holds many counts of this clonotype. This chain connects TRBV5-4 to TRBJ2-6, with D possibly TRBD1 on 6 matching bases. Germline values: CDR1 SGHNT, CDR2 YYREEE (reference sequence). V lost 4 bases and J 1 base, leaving 24 bases between the germline ends. The length of the CDR3 is 20 residues. DNA for the CDR3: TGTGCCAGCAGCCCAGAGATTCCGGGACAAGGCTCGTCTGGGGCCAACGTCCTGACTTTC. It is translated as CASSPEIPGQGSSGANVLTF. Filled out from reference TRBV5-4 and TRBJ2-6, the complete variable domain reads ETGVTQSPTHLIKTRGQQVTLRCSSQSGHNTVSWYQQALGQGPQFIFQYYREEENGRGNFPPRFSGLQFPNYSSELNVNALELDDSALYLCASSPEIPGQGSSGANVLTFGAGSRLTVL.

This clonotype was counted once. The chain combines TRBV27 with TRBJ2-1; perhaps TRBD1 as D (6 bases). The germline V and J ends were trimmed by 5 bases and 1 base, with 9 bases remaining between them. Germline CDR1 reads MNHEY; CDR2 reads SMNVEV (reference sequence). The CDR3 is 14 residues long. The CDR3 loop is CASSNRESYNEQFF. The CDR3 DNA reads as TGTGCCAGCAGTAACAGGGAATCCTACAATGAGCAGTTCTTC.

Points on this clonotype: This may be a read error, as it is one base from a much larger clone. The chain links TRBV20-1 to TRBJ2-7; weak D call: TRBD2 (5 bases). Looked up from germline, CDR1 is DFQATT and CDR2 is SNEGSKA (reference sequence). V lost 1 base, J lost 2 bases, and 12 bases lay in between. The CDR3 contains 14 residues. The CDR3 DNA reads as TGCAGTGCTAGAGGGGGAGTGACGACCTACGAGCAGTACTTC. Protein product: CSARGGVTTYEQYF.

At least ten counts were recorded for this clonotype. The CDR3 here is CASNPTGGNEKLFF. The CDR3 nucleotides are TGCGCCAGCAACCCGACAGGGGGGAATGAAAAACTGTTTTTT. The chain has TRBV5-1 and TRBJ1-4; TRBD1 aligns across 9 bases. The V and J ends lost 6 bases and 5 bases, in that order; junction bases with no gene match: 5. This CDR3 is 14 amino acids long. Per germline, CDR1 SGHRS and CDR2 YFSETQ.

The table lists this clonotype with a few counts. V and J are TRBV6-5 and TRBJ2-5, with 10 positions matching TRBD1. Looked up from germline, CDR1 is MNHEY and CDR2 is SVGAGI. CDR3 length: 14 amino acids. V lost 8 bases and J lost 11; bases outside the gene matches: 14. The CDR3 sequence: CASATGGNLDEQYF. CDR3 DNA sequence: TGTGCCAGCGCGACAGGGGGCAATTTGGATGAGCAGTACTTC.

This clonotype was observed at least ten times. The junction departs from germline at one end; a sequencing error may be responsible. The gene calls are TRBV4-3 and TRBJ1-2, with D tentatively TRBD1 (6 bases). Germline V gives CDR1 LGHNA, CDR2 YSLEER. This CDR3 comprises 16 residues. The CDR3 is CASSKDGGGSNYGYTF. CDR3 nucleotides: TGCGCCAGCAGCAAAGATGGAGGGGGATCTAACTATGGCTACACCTTC.

This clonotype has ten or more counts. CDR3: CASSISGGAAREQYF. CDR3 nucleotides: TGTGCCAGCAGCATAAGCGGGGGGGCCGCGAGGGAGCAGTACTTC. The chain couples TRBV9 to TRBJ2-7; TRBD2 matches at 10 bases. Unmatched junction bases numbered 11, after V lost 4 bases and J lost 7 bases. The CDR3 is made up of 15 amino acids. Germline CDR1 reads SGDLS; CDR2 reads YYNGEE. The full variable domain, with the rest looked up from reference TRBV9 and TRBJ2-7, is DSGVTQTPKHLITATGQRVTLRCSPRSGDLSVYWYQQSLDQGLQFLIQYYNGEERAKGNILERFSAQQFPDLHSELNLSSLELGDSALYFCASSISGGAAREQYFGPGTRLTVT.

This clonotype showed up many times. V usage is TRBV27 and J usage is TRBJ2-7; TRBD1 aligns across 9 bases. Germline assignment: CDR1 MNHEY and CDR2 SMNVEV (reference sequence). This CDR3 region has 13 residues. Trimming took 5 bases from V and 5 from J; bases not matched to a gene: 4. In DNA, the CDR3 is TGTGCCAGCAGTACCCGGACAGGGGACGAGCAGTACTTC. It yields the protein CASSTRTGDEQYF.

The gene calls are TRBV6-5 and TRBJ1-1, with a tentative D call TRBD1 (5 bases). The germline V and J ends were trimmed by 8 bases and 6 bases, with 16 bases remaining between them. Per germline, CDR1 MNHEY and CDR2 SVGAGI. This CDR3 region has 13 residues. The CDR3 sequence is CASGGVGRPEAFF. The CDR3 region has the DNA TGTGCCAGCGGGGGGGTTGGAAGGCCTGAAGCTTTCTTT.

The table lists this clonotype with many counts. CDR3 region: CASSSLALNYGYTF. The CDR3 DNA reads as TGTGCCAGCAGTTCGCTCGCATTAAACTATGGCTACACCTTC. This chain uses TRBV12-3 or TRBV12-4 with TRBJ1-2; D unresolved. Between the trimmed V and J ends, which lost 4 bases and 2 bases, there was a span of 11 bases. The CDR3 runs to 14 residues.

Turning to this clonotype: A much bigger clone sits one base away, suggesting this may be a read error. The chain carries TRBV12-3 or TRBV12-4 and TRBJ2-7; a possible D gene is TRBD1 (6 bases). The CDR3 has 15 amino acids. V shed 6 bases and J shed 12 bases, with 27 bases lying between them. The CDR3 sequence: CASSTGLARGNIRYF. The CDR3 DNA reads TGTGCCAGCAGCACGGGTTTGGCGAGGGGGAACATTCGGTACTTC.

A note on this clonotype: A read error may explain this, as a much larger clone is one base away. The chain carries TRBV29-1 and TRBJ1-2; D call uncertain. The ends were cut back, 4 bases at V and 5 bases at J, with 8 bases in the middle. The CDR3 covers 11 residues. Germline V lookup: CDR1 SQVTM, CDR2 ANQGSEA. CDR3 in DNA: TGCAGCGTTGGGAGGGCATATGGCTACACCTTC. As protein: CSVGRAYGYTF.